The rows below give T cell receptor beta chains drawn from one sample of a study of glioma-infiltrating T cells. TCRdb processed the multiplex PCR reads anew with MiXCR; each CDR3 protein has one entry. Counted here are around 170,000 distinct CDR3 sequences, more than 35% occurring once; the ten biggest clones make up around 5.2%. Material for sequencing was glioma tissue, nonneoplastic brain tissue, or PBMCs (not recorded which). The receptor set was obtained from a human donor with low-grade glioma or glioblastoma, undergoing nonglioma brain surgery, or in good health (not recorded which). Each CDR3 is given with its conserved first and last residue. D genes are given only for firm matches. Size values are once, few and many counts, or a class for expanded clones, and some rows have none.

TRBV18,.,TRBJ2-2,.,TGTGCCAGCTCACCATCGGGGAACACCGGGGAGCTGTTTTTT,CASSPSGNTGELFF
TRBV5-1,TRBD2,TRBJ2-7,once,TGCGCCAGCAGTCTTGCAGGGACTAGCGGGGTCTACGAGCAGTACTTC,CASSLAGTSGVYEQYF
TRBV3-1,.,TRBJ2-5,.,TGTGCCAGCAGCAAATGGGACCACCAAGAGACCCAGTACTTC,CASSKWDHQETQYF
TRBV7-2,.,TRBJ2-1,once,TGTGCCAGCAGCTTAGTTCTAGCTACCTACAATGAGCAGTTCTTC,CASSLVLATYNEQFF
TRBV24-1,TRBD2,TRBJ2-1,.,TGTGCCGCCAACTCGGGGGGTGGCCTTAGGACTGAGCAGTTCTTT,CAANSGGGLRTEQFF
TRBV20-1,TRBD2,TRBJ2-3,many,TGCAGTGCTGTGACTAGCGGGTACACAGATACGCAGTATTTT,CSAVTSGYTDTQYF
TRBV3-1,TRBD2,TRBJ2-3,few,TGTGCCAGCTCCGCCACCGGGACTAGCCCCAACACAGATACGCAGTATTTT,CASSATGTSPNTDTQYF
TRBV6-1,TRBD1,TRBJ2-3,many,TGTGCCATACGGACAGGGGCGGAGGATACGCAGTATTTT,CAIRTGAEDTQYF
TRBV11-2,.,TRBJ2-3,few,TGTGCCAGCAGCTTAGAACGGCTAGCCCCAGATACGCAGTATTTT,CASSLERLAPDTQYF
TRBV20-1,.,TRBJ2-5,once,TGCAGTGCCAGTCAGGGACAAGCGGATGGGGAGACCCAGTACTTC,CSASQGQADGETQYF
TRBV7-6,.,TRBJ2-3,.,TGTGCCAGCAGACCGAGGGCGGAACCGAGCACAGATACGCAGTATTTT,CASRPRAEPSTDTQYF
TRBV27,.,TRBJ2-3,many,TGTGCCAGCAGTTTTATAGCGTCGAAGGGAGATACGCAGTATTTT,CASSFIASKGDTQYF
TRBV6-9,TRBD1,TRBJ2-1,.,TGTGCCAGCAGTTACTACGTTGGGGGGACAGGGGGTTTGAATGAGCAGTTCTTC,CASSYYVGGTGGLNEQFF
TRBV27,.,TRBJ1-5,once,TGTGCCAGCAAAAATCCATTCCCGGCGGACAGCAATCAGCCCCAGCATTTT,CASKNPFPADSNQPQHF
TRBV20-1,.,TRBJ2-3,.,TGCAGTGAATGTAAGGCGGAAGATACGCAGTATTTT,CSECKAEDTQYF
TRBV11-2,.,TRBJ1-1,many,TGTGCCAGCAGCTTAAGGCCGAGGGCTGAAGCTTTCTTT,CASSLRPRAEAFF
TRBV27,TRBD1,TRBJ2-7,many,TGTGCCAGCAGATCTCTGACAGGGTACGAGCAGTACTTC,CASRSLTGYEQYF
TRBV12-3/TRBV12-4,.,TRBJ1-1,few,TGTGCCAGCAGCCCAGGGTTCGCTGAAGCTTTCTTT,CASSPGFAEAFF
TRBV5-1,TRBD2,TRBJ2-5,.,TGCGCCAGCAGCTGGGAGACTAGCTTCCAAGAGACCCAGTACTTC,CASSWETSFQETQYF
TRBV7-9,.,TRBJ2-7,few,TGTGCCAGCACCCGCCGGGGTTTGAACGAGCAGTACTTC,CASTRRGLNEQYF
TRBV5-4,.,TRBJ1-1,.,TGTGCCAGCAGCTTGGCTCTGAACACTAAAGCTTTCTTT,CASSLALNTKAFF
TRBV28,TRBD2,TRBJ2-7,many,TGTGCCATCAAGAGGACTAGCGGATCCTACGAGCAGTACTTC,CAIKRTSGSYEQYF
TRBV4-1,TRBD2,TRBJ2-1,few,TGCGCCAGCAGCTCCCGGGAGGGTCATGAGCAGTTCTTC,CASSSREGHEQFF
TRBV27,.,TRBJ1-2,many,TGTGCCAGCAGTTCAGGCTATGGCTACACCTTC,CASSSGYGYTF
TRBV10-3,TRBD1,TRBJ2-3,many,TGTGCCATCAGGGGGACAGGAGGGATGGATACGCAGTATTTT,CAIRGTGGMDTQYF
TRBV20-1,TRBD2,TRBJ2-1,many,TGCAGTGCTAACCCGGGACTAGCGTTGCTCAATGAGCAGTTCTTC,CSANPGLALLNEQFF
TRBV20-1,TRBD2,TRBJ2-5,.,TGCACTGCTGCACCTATCGGGGGGAACCAAGAGACCCAGTACTTC,CTAAPIGGNQETQYF
TRBV3-1,.,TRBJ2-2,.,TGTGCCAGAAGCCAGTACGTCCCCGGGGAGCTGTTTTTT,CARSQYVPGELFF
TRBV7-8,.,TRBJ1-1,many,TGTGCCAGCACCGGTCAGACAGTAAACACTGAAGCTTTCTTT,CASTGQTVNTEAFF
TRBV2,TRBD2,TRBJ2-1,many,TGTGCCAGCAAAAGCGGGAGGGCCAGAAGGTACAATGAGCAGTTCTTC,CASKSGRARRYNEQFF
TRBV7-2,.,TRBJ2-3,many,TGTGCCAGCAGCTTGATGCTATCAGATACGCAGTATTTT,CASSLMLSDTQYF
TRBV2,TRBD2,TRBJ2-3,few,TGTGCCAGCAGTGAGGCCCGAACCGGGACTAGCGGGAGGGAAGCAGATACGCAGTATTTT,CASSEARTGTSGREADTQYF
TRBV5-4,.,TRBJ2-1,.,TGTGCCAGCAGCTGGGACCCGGGCTCCTACAATGAGCAGTTCTTC,CASSWDPGSYNEQFF
TRBV28,.,TRBJ1-5,many,TGTGCCAGCCGACGGACGGCCACCCTGGACAATCAGCCCCAGCATTTT,CASRRTATLDNQPQHF
TRBV20-1,.,TRBJ1-5,once,TGCAGTGCTAGTCTGGACTGCAGAAATCGGCCCCAGCATTTT,CSASLDCRNRPQHF
TRBV2,TRBD2,TRBJ2-1,.,TGTGCCAGCGGGGGACTAGCGGGTGCCGCCGGTGAGCAGTTCTTC,CASGGLAGAAGEQFF
TRBV10-3,.,TRBJ2-7,.,TGTGCCATCAAAAGGGCTAGCGCCGACTACGAGCAGTACTTC,CAIKRASADYEQYF
TRBV29-1,.,TRBJ2-7,.,TGCAGCGTCACCCAGGACGGGAGAGGTGAGCAGTACTTC,CSVTQDGRGEQYF
TRBV20-1,TRBD2,TRBJ2-3,many,TGCAGTGCTAAGGTGACGGGAGGGCCCGATACGCAGTATTTT,CSAKVTGGPDTQYF
TRBV24-1,.,TRBJ2-3,many,TGTGCCACTTCGAGTATCGACACAGATACGCAGTATTTT,CATSSIDTDTQYF
TRBV29-1,.,TRBJ2-7,few,TGCAGCGCTACAGAGGCAGGTGGGACCTACGAGCAGTACTTC,CSATEAGGTYEQYF
TRBV3-1,.,TRBJ1-1,many,TGTGCCAGCAGCCACAGGGGAAGTGGGACTGAAGCTTTCTTT,CASSHRGSGTEAFF
TRBV3-1,.,TRBJ2-1,few,TGTGCCAGCAGCCAAGGGCCGGACTCTGAGCAGTTCTTC,CASSQGPDSEQFF
TRBV7-9,TRBD2,TRBJ2-1,many,TGTGCCAGCAGCCAAGGACTAGCGGACAATGAGCAGTTCTTC,CASSQGLADNEQFF
TRBV6-1,.,TRBJ1-1,many,TGTGCCAGCAGCCGACTACGGCACACTGAAGCTTTCTTT,CASSRLRHTEAFF
TRBV27,.,TRBJ1-5,many,TGTGCCAGCAGCCTTCTCCCGGCAGGGAGCCAGCCCCAGCATTTT,CASSLLPAGSQPQHF
TRBV18,.,TRBJ2-1,many,TGTGCCAGCTCACCTCCCGTCCCAAATGAGCAGTTCTTC,CASSPPVPNEQFF
TRBV12-3/TRBV12-4,TRBD2,TRBJ2-7,few,TGTGCCAGCAGTTCTTCCGGGACTAGGGGGGAGCAGTACTTC,CASSSSGTRGEQYF
TRBV28,TRBD2,TRBJ2-5,many,TGTGCCAGCACTCCAGGAGGGAGGGGCAAGACCCAGTACTTC,CASTPGGRGKTQYF
TRBV27,.,TRBJ1-5,.,TGTCCCAGCAGTATCCGTGAGGATCAGCCCCAGCATTTT,CPSSIREDQPQHF
TRBV30,TRBD2,TRBJ2-2,.,TGTGCCTGGAGCCTAACTAGCGGGAGTATTATCGGGGAGCTGTTTTTT,CAWSLTSGSIIGELFF
TRBV12-3/TRBV12-4,.,TRBJ1-2,.,TGTGCCAGCAGTTTCAGAGGTCTGGGGTTCCTATATGGCTACACCTTC,CASSFRGLGFLYGYTF
TRBV18,.,TRBJ2-3,.,TGTGCCAGCTCACCGGTCGACCAATCGTGCGATACGCAGTATTTT,CASSPVDQSCDTQYF
TRBV20-1,.,TRBJ1-6,many,TGCAGTGCTAGAGATCAAGGGAACAGGTCACCCCTCCACTTT,CSARDQGNRSPLHF
TRBV4-2,.,TRBJ1-1,many,TGTGCCAGCAAACAAGGGTGGGGCACTGAAGCTTTCTTT,CASKQGWGTEAFF
TRBV28,.,TRBJ2-7,many,TGTGCCAGCAGCCGAATAACTAGCTCCGAGCAGTACTTC,CASSRITSSEQYF
TRBV15,TRBD2,TRBJ2-1,.,TGTGCCACCAGCAGGGAGGCGGGAGGGATCGATGAGCAGTTCTTC,CATSREAGGIDEQFF